Below, 21 T cell receptor beta chains from the same sample are listed, as sequenced in a study of CD8+CD57+ T cells in acquired aplastic anemia. Template material for TCR beta VDJ and CDR3 profiling consisted of genomic DNA. MiXCR, applied by TCRdb to the reads, yields one record per CDR3 protein. The repertoire consists of 250,000 to 300,000 distinct CDR3 sequences, with 55% to 65% occurring once and the leading ten covering 7% to 9%. Material: sorted CD4+, CD8+, or CD8+CD57+ T cells (not recorded which) from PBMCs. Source of these receptors: a human donor with severe aplastic anemia or a healthy control (not recorded which).

Notes on this clonotype: At one end the junction does not follow the germline gene, possibly because of a read error. The chain joins TRBV11-2 to TRBJ1-1; the D is unclear. The germline V gene encodes CDR1 SGHAT and CDR2 FQNNGV. The CDR3 runs to 14 residues. In DNA, the CDR3 is TGTGCCGGCAGTTCTTGGTTGGGGAGAACTGAAGCTTTCTTT. Translated, it gives CAGSSWLGRTEAFF.

This clonotype was observed a handful of times. In nucleotides, the CDR3 is TGTGCCAGCAGCCCACCGGTGGCATGGGGTAATTCACCCCTCCACTTT. This gives the protein CASSPPVAWGNSPLHF. V usage is TRBV13 and J usage is TRBJ1-6; D not resolved. Trimming left V 5 bases short and J 6 bases short, with 17 bases between. The CDR3 spans 16 residues. Germline V gene sequence: CDR1 PRHDT, CDR2 FYEKMQ (reference sequence). Supplemented by reference TRBV13 and TRBJ1-6, the full variable domain reads AAGVIQSPRHLIKEKRETATLKCYPIPRHDTVYWYQQGPGQDPQFLISFYEKMQSDKGSIPDRFSAQQFSDYHSELNMSSLELGDSALYFCASSPPVAWGNSPLHFGNGTRLTVT.

This clonotype has ten or more counts. The V and J genes are TRBV19 and TRBJ2-3; 7 nucleotides agree with TRBD2. Germline V gene sequence: CDR1 LNHDA, CDR2 SQIVND (reference sequence). This CDR3 spans 14 amino acids. V was clipped by 6 bases and J by 2 bases; unmatched bases: 5. The CDR3 loop reads CASSPGRITDTQYF. The CDR3 DNA reads TGTGCCAGTAGCCCCGGGAGGATCACAGATACGCAGTATTTT.

The rearrangement joins TRBV7-9 to TRBJ2-2; D is possibly TRBD1 or TRBD2 (6 bases each). The CDR3 length is 14 residues. Trimming pared 4 bases from V and 4 bases from J, leaving 10 bases between. Germline CDR1 SEHNR, CDR2 FQNEAQ (reference sequence). For the CDR3, the DNA is TGTGCCAGCAGCTGGGGGGCAAGCACCGGGGAGCTGTTTTTT. Translated: CASSWGASTGELFF.

V is TRBV12-3 or TRBV12-4 and J is TRBJ1-2; unclear D gene. Trimming stripped 1 base from V and 8 bases from J, with 5 bases between. This CDR3 spans 11 amino acids. The CDR3 DNA sequence: TGTGCCAGCAGTTTAGGTACGGGCTACACCTTC. Translated: CASSLGTGYTF.

This clonotype was seen ten or more times. The CDR3 reads CASSLPDRGSGNTIYF. For the CDR3, the DNA is TGTGCCAGCAGCCTCCCGGACAGGGGTTCTGGAAACACCATATATTTT. This chain links TRBV7-6 with TRBJ1-3; 9 nucleotides align to TRBD1. Germline CDR1 reads SGHVS; CDR2 reads FNYEAQ. The CDR3 covers 16 residues. V gave up 5 bases and J gave up 1 base; unmatched junction bases: 6.

This clonotype was observed a single time. An end of the junction differs from the germline gene, which may be a read error. The CDR3 sequence: CASSHGLAGGWYENLFF. In DNA form, the CDR3 reads TGCGCCAGCAGCCACGGACTAGCGGGGGGATGGTATGAAAACCTGTTTTTT. V is TRBV5-5 and J is TRBJ1-4; maybe TRBD1 (5 bases). The CDR3 totals 17 residues. The V gene's germline CDR1 is SGHKS and CDR2 YYEKEE (reference sequence). The whole variable domain, remainder taken from reference TRBV5-5 and TRBJ1-4, is DAGVTQSPTHLIKTRGQQVTLRCSPISGHKSVSWYQQVLGQGPQFIFQYYEKEERGRGNFPDRFSARQFPNYSSELNVNALLLGDSALYLCASSHGLAGGWYENLFFGSGTQLSVL.

Many counts were recorded for this clonotype. V usage is TRBV10-3 and J usage is TRBJ1-1; maybe TRBD1 (5 bases). The V end lost 8 bases, the J end lost 4 bases, and 20 bases lay between the germline ends. The CDR3 loop spans 15 amino acids. CDR1 and CDR2 (germline): ENHRY, SYGVKD. In nucleotides, the CDR3 is TGTGCCATCCGGGCTTCAATGATTGGGGGCACTGAAGCTTTCTTT. It encodes CAIRASMIGGTEAFF.

The chain combines TRBV15 with TRBJ1-1; D is perhaps TRBD1 (5 bases). CDR1 is LNHNV and CDR2 is YYDKDF in the germline V gene (reference sequence). The ends were cut back, 1 base at V and 5 bases at J, with 17 bases in the middle. The CDR3 totals 16 residues. The CDR3, as DNA: TGTGCCACCAGCAGAGCCCATGCCAGGGTCGGTACTGAAGCTTTCTTT. Its translation: CATSRAHARVGTEAFF.

This clonotype has more than one count but fewer than ten. The chain uses TRBV19 and TRBJ2-2; perhaps TRBD1 as D (6 bases). Germline loops: CDR1 LNHDA, CDR2 SQIVND (reference sequence). V was shortened by 3 bases and J by 8 bases, with 16 bases between the two germline ends. CDR3 length equals 15 residues. CDR3 in amino acids: CASSMGQGSTGELFF. CDR3 sequence (DNA): TGTGCCAGTAGTATGGGGCAGGGGAGCACTGGGGAGCTGTTTTTT. Full variable domain (rest looked up from reference TRBV19 and TRBJ2-2): DGGITQSPKYLFRKEGQNVTLSCEQNLNHDAMYWYRQDPGQGLRLIYYSQIVNDFQKGDIAEGYSVSREKKESFPLTVTSAQKNPTAFYLCASSMGQGSTGELFFGEGSRLTVL.

The chain combines TRBV30 with TRBJ2-1; 9 positions match TRBD2. J lost 0 bases, V lost 3 bases, and 3 bases had no gene match. Germline CDR1 and CDR2: GTSNPN and SVGIG (reference sequence). This CDR3 region has 15 residues. Here the CDR3 DNA reads TGTGCCTGGAGCGCGGGGGGGAGCTCCTACAATGAGCAGTTCTTC. Amino acids: CAWSAGGSSYNEQFF.

This clonotype appeared many times. The V gene is TRBV20-1, the J gene TRBJ1-2; maybe TRBD1 (6 bases). Trimming removed 3 bases from V and 2 bases from J, with 22 bases in between. Germline CDR1 DFQATT, CDR2 SNEGSKA (reference sequence). The CDR3 contains 17 residues. Here the CDR3 DNA reads TGCAGTGCTAGCACCGGACAGATTTCCTATGCGAACTATGGCTACACCTTC. This gives the protein CSASTGQISYANYGYTF.

V gene TRBV25-1 combines with J gene TRBJ2-1; the D is unclear. Germline CDR1 is MGHDK and CDR2 is SYGVNS. V lost 0 bases to trimming and J lost 5 bases, with 8 bases between them. This CDR3 spans 14 amino acids. CDR3 sequence reads: CASSEYNRNNEQFF. The CDR3 DNA is TGTGCCAGCAGTGAATACAACAGAAACAATGAGCAGTTCTTC.

The chain joins TRBV7-9 to TRBJ2-1, with D possibly TRBD2 on 5 matching bases. Looked up from germline, CDR1 is SEHNR and CDR2 is FQNEAQ (reference sequence). The CDR3 extends over 15 amino acids. V lost 1 base, J lost 2 bases, and 9 bases lay in between. CDR3 amino acids: CASSLGGSAYNEQFF. The CDR3 nucleotides read TGTGCCAGCAGCTTAGGAGGGTCCGCCTACAATGAGCAGTTCTTC. The full variable domain, its missing parts supplied by reference TRBV7-9 and TRBJ2-1, is DTGVSQNPRHKITKRGQNVTFRCDPISEHNRLYWYRQTLGQGPEFLTYFQNEAQLEKSRLLSDRFSAERPKGSFSTLEIQRTEQGDSAMYLCASSLGGSAYNEQFFGPGTRLTVL.

With respect to this clonotype: The junction shows a germline mismatch at one end, possibly a read error. The chain uses TRBV11-3 and TRBJ1-3; D uncertain. The CDR3 length is 15 residues. CDR1 SGHNT and CDR2 YENEEA come from the germline V gene. Here the CDR3 DNA reads TGTGCCAGCAGCTTAGCGAGGCCATCTGGAAATACCATATATTTT. It yields the protein CASSLARPSGNTIYF.

This clonotype was recorded at least ten times. J is TRBJ2-1 and V is TRBV7-3; 14 bases map to TRBD2. V was pared by 5 bases and J by 0 bases, with 9 bases of the junction left unmatched. The CDR3 is 19 residues long. The germline CDR1 and CDR2 sequences are SGHTA and FQGTGA. The CDR3 bases are TGTGCCAGCAGCCGACTAGCGGGGGGGCCTTATAACTCCTACAATGAGCAGTTCTTC. Encoded protein: CASSRLAGGPYNSYNEQFF.

This clonotype was picked up many times. The J gene is TRBJ1-1, the V gene TRBV2, with 7 positions matching TRBD1. V lost 7 bases and J lost 5; bases outside the gene matches: 10. The CDR3 runs to 14 residues. CDR1 is SNHLY, CDR2 FYNNEI, per germline. Written as DNA, the CDR3 is TGTGCCAGCAATAGACAGGGCATGGGAACTGAAGCTTTCTTT. Amino acids: CASNRQGMGTEAFF.

The CDR3 coding sequence is TGTGCCATCACTCGAGACAGGGATCCAGCGGGCTACACCTTC. This codes for CAITRDRDPAGYTF. The chain combines TRBV10-3 with TRBJ1-2; 7 bases are a match to TRBD1. The V and J ends lost 7 bases and 8 bases, in that order; junction bases with no gene match: 13. Germline CDR1 reads ENHRY; CDR2 reads SYGVKD. This CDR3 spans 14 amino acids.

This chain uses TRBV4-3 with TRBJ1-6; TRBD1 agrees at 10 bases. The CDR3 runs 14 residues. Germline lookup yields CDR1 LGHNA and CDR2 YSLEER. V lost 4 bases, J lost 10 bases, and 4 bases stayed unmatched. In DNA, the CDR3 is TGCGCCAGCAGCCCCGGACAGGGGGACTCACCCCTCCACTTT. Translating gives CASSPGQGDSPLHF.

The chain employs TRBV2 and TRBJ2-2; D is uncertain. V was cut by 2 bases and J by 7 bases, with 2 bases left in between. The CDR3 extends over 11 amino acids. CDR1 SNHLY and CDR2 FYNNEI come from the germline V gene. The CDR3 DNA reads TGTGCCAGCAGTGAAATCGGGGAGCTGTTTTTT. Its translation: CASSEIGELFF. The full variable domain, its missing parts supplied by reference TRBV2 and TRBJ2-2, is EPEVTQTPSHQVTQMGQEVILRCVPISNHLYFYWYRQILGQKVEFLVSFYNNEISEKSEIFDDQFSVERPDGSNFTLKIRSTKLEDSAMYFCASSEIGELFFGEGSRLTVL.

This rearrangement joins TRBV24-1 to TRBJ1-5; no definite D call. Trimming left V 3 bases short and J 8 bases short, with 10 bases between. The CDR3 runs to 13 residues. Germline V gene lookup returns CDR1 KGHDR and CDR2 SFDVKD. The CDR3 DNA sequence: TGTGCCACCAGTGATGAATACGGGAAGCCCCAGCATTTT. Its translation is CATSDEYGKPQHF.